This T cell receptor beta chain was found in a study of post-analysis software for immune sequencing data. Study context: Multiple sclerosis in the patients followed relapsing-remitting, secondary progressive and progressive-relapsing courses. Study findings and constraints: Multiple sclerosis patients had significantly lower normalized Chao1 diversity than controls. TRBV5-6, TRBV5-1 and TRBV20-1 belonged to a set of a handful of TRBV segments that were more frequent in patients than controls. F measure grouped same-batch samples tightly together.

Trimming took 4 bases from V and 1 from J, leaving 12 bases between them. Germline V gives CDR1 SGHTA, CDR2 FQGNSA. This CDR3 has 15 amino acids. Unique molecular identifiers had been added to the TCR beta cDNA libraries. T cells, about 0.95 to 11 million of them, yielded around 460,000 cDNA molecules. TCRdb recomputed calls from the PCR reads with MiXCR, one row per CDR3 protein. The sample contains almost 700,000 distinct CDR3 sequences, around 64% of which appear only once. As for this clonotype: What it binds is not known.

The receptor comes from a girl aged 2 to 9 with multiple sclerosis. Sequenced material: blood. The chain employs TRBV7-2 and TRBJ2-3, with D possibly being TRBD2 (6 bases). CDR3 bases: TGTGCCAGCAGCTCGGACTACCTTCGCACAGATACGCAGTATTTT. Encoded protein: CASSSDYLRTDTQYF.